This passage covers 27 T cell receptor beta chains from one sample sequenced in a study of T cell clonotyping in hematopoietic cell transplantation. Assay used: immunoSEQ multiplex PCR; TCRdb lists only in-frame clones, some missing. Here the sample spans around 17,000 clones, 85% to 90% being singletons. The sequencing used PBMCs, collected 100 days after allogeneic stem cell transplant. These receptor sequences come from a male patient aged 60-69 years who had an allogeneic stem cell transplant from a related donor, so the T cells may come from the graft donor. Some clones in this sample may be carry-over from other donors' samples.

The genes are TRBV6-5 and TRBJ2-7, with D tentatively TRBD2 (7 bases). The CDR3 runs 15 residues. CDR1 and CDR2 from the germline V gene are MNHEY and SVGAGI. The V and J ends lost 5 bases and 6 bases respectively, with 20 bases between them. CDR3 amino acids: CASSPRLGGQGEQYF. The CDR3 DNA reads as TGTGCCAGCAGTCCCCGGTTGGGGGGGCAAGGCGAGCAGTACTTC.

J is TRBJ1-5 and V is TRBV30, with 8 bases aligning to TRBD1. V was clipped by 0 bases and J by 5 bases; unmatched bases: 3. Germline CDR1 and CDR2: GTSNPN and SVGIG (reference sequence). The CDR3 extends over 14 amino acids. CDR3 nucleotides: TGTGCCTGGAGTGTCGGACAGGGCTATCAGCCCCAGCATTTT. Protein product: CAWSVGQGYQPQHF.

This chain links TRBV6-5 with TRBJ1-2; TRBD1 aligns across 7 bases. V shed 5 bases, J shed 5 bases, and the junction held 11 bases outside the gene matches. The CDR3 has 15 amino acids. Per germline, CDR1 MNHEY and CDR2 SVGAGI. The CDR3, as DNA: TGTGCCAGCAGTCCGACGACAGGGTTTGCATATGGCTACACCTTC. Protein product: CASSPTTGFAYGYTF.

The rearrangement uses TRBV30 and TRBJ1-6, with 9 bases fitting TRBD1. The trim removed 0 bases at V and 8 bases at J, leaving 5 bases unmatched. The germline CDR1 and CDR2 sequences are GTSNPN and SVGIG (reference sequence). This CDR3 region has 15 residues. The chain's CDR3 is CAWSVGGQGYSPLHF. The DNA for the CDR3 is TGTGCCTGGAGTGTAGGGGGACAGGGATATTCACCCCTCCACTTT.

The chain couples TRBV28 to TRBJ2-7, with D maybe TRBD2 (6 bases). The CDR3 runs to 16 residues. V gave up 3 bases and J gave up 3 bases, with 18 bases separating them. Germline CDR1 reads MDHEN; CDR2 reads SYDVKM. CDR3 amino acids: CASSFGSAGLLYEQYF. The CDR3 DNA reads TGTGCCAGCAGTTTTGGCAGCGCGGGGCTGCTCTACGAGCAGTACTTC.

CDR3 loop: CASRQDRVLDGYTF. CDR3 in DNA: TGTGCCAGCAGGCAAGACAGGGTGTTAGATGGCTACACCTTC. J is TRBJ1-2 and V is TRBV2; 7 bases fit TRBD1. V gave up 6 bases and J gave up 6 bases; unmatched junction bases: 10. The CDR3 sequence is 14 residues long. Germline assignment: CDR1 SNHLY and CDR2 FYNNEI.

This clone was counted once. The chain combines TRBV7-2 with TRBJ2-7, with D perhaps TRBD2 (6 bases). V was trimmed by 1 base and J by 7 bases, leaving 17 bases between them. Germline V gene data show CDR1 as SGHTA and CDR2 as FQGNSA. The CDR3 length is 15 residues. In DNA, the CDR3 is TGTGCCAGCAGCTTAGGGGCTAGCGCCGGACGGGAGCAGTACTTC. Translation: CASSLGASAGREQYF.

This clone was detected only once. V and J are TRBV5-1 and TRBJ1-5; perhaps TRBD1 as D (6 bases). Trimming removed 0 bases from V and 4 bases from J, with 11 bases in between. Per the germline V gene, CDR1 is SGHRS and CDR2 is YFSETQ. The CDR3 runs 15 residues. In DNA, the CDR3 is TGCGCCAGCAGCTTGGGGGGACAAGGGAATCAGCCCCAGCATTTT. Its translation is CASSLGGQGNQPQHF. Looking up the rest from reference TRBV5-1 and TRBJ1-5 gives the full variable domain: KAGVTQTPRYLIKTRGQQVTLSCSPISGHRSVSWYQQTPGQGLQFLFEYFSETQRNKGNFPGRFSGRQFSNSRSEMNVSTLELGDSALYLCASSLGGQGNQPQHFGDGTRLSIL.

This clone showed up just a few times. The gene calls are TRBV2 and TRBJ1-5; D not certain. Between the trimmed V and J ends, which lost 5 bases and 0 bases, there was a span of 14 bases. The CDR3 is 16 amino acids. The germline CDR1 and CDR2 sequences are SNHLY and FYNNEI. CDR3 region: CASSPHPGDSNQPQHF. In nucleotides, the CDR3 is TGTGCCAGCAGTCCTCACCCTGGGGATAGCAATCAGCCCCAGCATTTT.

The V gene is TRBV6-1, the J gene TRBJ1-1; TRBD1 agrees at 9 bases. Germline CDR1 and CDR2: MNHNS and SASEGT. The CDR3 sequence is 13 residues long. V gave up 8 bases and J gave up 1 base; unmatched junction bases: 2. The CDR3 sequence: CASGDRENTEAFF. The CDR3 DNA follows: TGTGCCAGCGGGGACAGGGAGAACACTGAAGCTTTCTTT.

The V call is TRBV27, the J call TRBJ1-1; no clear D. Germline V gene data show CDR1 as MNHEY and CDR2 as SMNVEV (reference sequence). CDR3 length: 13 residues. V dropped 5 bases and J dropped 0 bases, with 7 bases sitting between them. The DNA of the CDR3 is TGTGCCAGCAGTCGAGGCCTGAACACTGAAGCTTTCTTT. Translated: CASSRGLNTEAFF.

The genes are TRBV29-1 and TRBJ1-1; D ambiguous. From germline, CDR1 is SQVTM and CDR2 ANQGSEA. This CDR3 is 9 amino acids long. Trimming cost V 1 base and J 9 bases, with 3 bases left between them. The CDR3 spells CSVEGQAFF. DNA for the CDR3: TGCAGCGTTGAAGGCCAAGCTTTCTTT.

Here the CDR3 reads CASSSTREETQYF. The CDR3 nucleotides read TGTGCCAGCAGCTCCACCAGGGAAGAGACCCAGTACTTC. This chain uses TRBV7-3 with TRBJ2-5, with TRBD1 as a possible D gene (5 bases). The CDR3 loop spans 13 amino acids. Trimming cost V 4 bases and J 3 bases, with 9 bases left between them. CDR1 SGHTA and CDR2 FQGTGA come from the germline V gene.

As for this clone: Since a much larger clone is just one base distant, this may be a read error. The V gene is TRBV13, the J gene TRBJ1-2, with D possibly being TRBD1 (5 bases). The CDR3 has 12 amino acids. Germline V lookup: CDR1 PRHDT, CDR2 FYEKMQ (reference sequence). The CDR3 reads CASSLRQRCPYF. For the CDR3, the DNA is TGTGCCAGCAGCCTCCGACAGCGGTGCCCCTACTTC.

A single count supports this clone. This chain joins TRBV4-3 and TRBJ1-1; D remains ambiguous. Germline V gene data show CDR1 as LGHNA and CDR2 as YSLEER. The CDR3 is made up of 15 amino acids. The V end lost 4 bases, the J end lost 1 base, and 13 bases lay between the germline ends. CDR3 bases: TGCGCCAGCAGCCGTCTAAGTCGGGAGAACACTGAAGCTTTCTTT. It codes for CASSRLSRENTEAFF.

This chain joins TRBV14 and TRBJ2-7, with D maybe TRBD1 (6 bases). The germline V gene has CDR1 SGHDN and CDR2 FVKESK. The CDR3 is 15 residues long. Between the trimmed V and J ends, which lost 3 bases and 0 bases, there was a span of 12 bases. CDR3 in DNA: TGTGCCAGCAGCCATGGCGACAGGCACTCCTACGAGCAGTACTTC. Protein product: CASSHGDRHSYEQYF.

This clone was detected a few times. This chain uses TRBV27 with TRBJ1-5, with D possibly TRBD1 on 6 matching bases. The CDR3 extends over 13 amino acids. Per germline, CDR1 MNHEY and CDR2 SMNVEV (reference sequence). V lost 6 bases to trimming and J lost 11 bases, with 17 bases between them. CDR3 residues: CASSWTALGSQHF. Written as DNA, the CDR3 is TGTGCCAGCAGCTGGACAGCGTTAGGTTCCCAGCATTTT.

This clone turned up a few times. The gene calls are TRBV9 and TRBJ2-5, with TRBD2 as a possible D gene (5 bases). The CDR3 sequence is 16 residues long. With 2 bases removed from V and 1 base from J, the gap between germline ends came to 15 bases. CDR1 is SGDLS, CDR2 YYNGEE, per germline. CDR3 loop: CASSVLGMGFQETQYF. CDR3 DNA sequence: TGTGCCAGCAGCGTCCTCGGGATGGGGTTCCAAGAGACCCAGTACTTC.

V and J are TRBV28 and TRBJ2-7; D might be TRBD1 (6 bases). The CDR3 is made up of 13 amino acids. The V end was cut by 10 bases, the J end by 3 bases, with 16 bases between. Germline V CDR1 and CDR2: MDHEN, SYDVKM. CDR3 nucleotide sequence: TGTGCCACCTACGGACAGCTCATCTACGAGCAGTACTTC. Its protein is CATYGQLIYEQYF.

J is TRBJ1-2 and V is TRBV28; 8 bases agree with TRBD1. The CDR3 contains 14 residues. CDR1 MDHEN and CDR2 SYDVKM come from the germline V gene. The V segment lost 6 bases and the J segment 7 bases; nucleotides outside the gene matches: 10. CDR3 DNA: TGTGCCAGCAGCCTCCAGGACAGGGTGGGTGGCTACACCTTC. Its translation: CASSLQDRVGGYTF.

This clone turned up a few times. The chain links TRBV25-1 to TRBJ2-2, with D perhaps matching TRBD1 (6 bases). The CDR3 consists of 16 residues. V dropped 6 bases and J dropped 5 bases, with 19 bases sitting between them. The germline V gene has CDR1 MGHDK and CDR2 SYGVNS. The CDR3 DNA reads as TGTGCCAGCAGATGGGGGACGGACAGAGGGACCGGGGAGCTGTTTTTT. Its translation is CASRWGTDRGTGELFF.

This clone was counted between two and nine times. The chain joins TRBV29-1 to TRBJ1-2; 8 bases are a match to TRBD1. V lost 7 bases to trimming and J lost 5 bases; unmatched junction nucleotides: 9. Germline CDR1 reads SQVTM; CDR2 reads ANQGSEA. The length of the CDR3 is 13 residues. CDR3 bases: TGCAGCGCCCGGCCCGGGACAGGATATGGCTACACCTTC. It is translated as CSARPGTGYGYTF.

This chain uses TRBV7-9 with TRBJ1-6, with a possible D match to TRBD1 (6 bases). Deletions cut 2 bases from V and 3 bases from J, with 11 bases between. Per germline, CDR1 SEHNR and CDR2 FQNEAQ (reference sequence). The CDR3 runs 16 residues. The CDR3 region has the DNA TGTGCCAGCAGCTTACGGGGGGGCGACTATAATTCACCCCTCCACTTT. Amino acid sequence: CASSLRGGDYNSPLHF.

A single count supports this clone. The chain combines TRBV19 with TRBJ2-1; 9 nucleotides match TRBD2. The CDR3 is 16 amino acids. After removal of 5 bases from V and 7 bases from J, the junction contained 12 bases not matched to a gene. CDR1 and CDR2 from the germline V gene are LNHDA and SQIVND (reference sequence). The CDR3 spells CASSFQSGGSGNEQFF. CDR3 bases: TGTGCCAGTAGTTTTCAGAGCGGGGGGTCGGGTAATGAGCAGTTCTTC.

The gene calls are TRBV11-3 and TRBJ2-3, with 7 bases that match TRBD1. Germline CDR1 SGHNT, CDR2 YENEEA. With 1 base clipped from V and 4 bases from J, the junction kept 8 bases outside the gene matches. CDR3 length: 16 residues. The CDR3 sequence: CASSLGIGQGADTQYF. Here the CDR3 DNA reads TGTGCCAGCAGCTTAGGAATTGGCCAGGGGGCAGATACGCAGTATTTT.

In DNA form, the CDR3 reads TGTGCCAGCAGTTTGGACAGCCTCTATGGCTACACCTTC. Translating gives CASSLDSLYGYTF. V gene TRBV6-5 combines with J gene TRBJ1-2, with a possible D match to TRBD1 (6 bases). CDR3 size: 13 residues. In germline, CDR1 is MNHEY, CDR2 SVGAGI. V was clipped by 4 bases and J by 4 bases, with 10 bases between them.

Comments on this clone: At one of its ends the junction is not consistent with the germline gene, which may arise from a read error. The CDR3 DNA reads as TGTGCCAGCAGTTTGAAAACTGAAGCTTTCTTT. Its translation: CASSLKTEAFF. The chain uses TRBV28 and TRBJ1-1; D uncertain. Germline V gene sequence: CDR1 MDHEN, CDR2 SYDVKM. The CDR3 spans 11 residues.